This T cell receptor (beta chain) was sequenced for a study of OX40 agonist ivuxolimab in advanced cancers. In terms of the full investigation: The costimulatory receptor OX40 (CD134) was targeted by ivuxolimab, a fully human IgG2 agonistic monoclonal antibody. Intravenous ivuxolimab was administered to patients every 2 weeks at six dose levels: 0.01, 0.1, 0.3, 1.5, 3 and 10 mg/kg. Of the roughly 52 patients in dose escalation, about 20 had hepatocellular carcinoma, about 15 had melanoma, 9 had renal cell carcinoma and 9 had head and neck cancer. In the dose-escalation cohort, nearly 85% of patients were male, and the mean age was around 65 years with a range of roughly 23 to 79. Patients were allowed to have had prior anti-PD-1, anti-PD-L1 or anti-CTLA-4 therapy, and 40% of the dose-escalation patients had been treated with checkpoint inhibitors. Partial responses occurred in three dose-escalation patients, of whom one had hepatocellular carcinoma and two had cutaneous melanoma. The point of sequencing TCRbeta in the periphery was to test whether ivuxolimab changed TCR sequence diversity and drove clonal T-cell expansion. The monotherapy dose-escalation portion (N of about 49 patients) of the phase I ivuxolimab trial is reported in the paper. Points the paper makes about the study in general: After ivuxolimab, CD8+ T cells had more expanded clones than CD4+ T cells on average. Which antigens the clonally expanded peripheral T cells were specific for was not determined. Low levels of normalized T-cell clonal expansion were also seen in some nonresponding patients. In the 0.1-3.0 mg/kg groups, partial responders had among the lowest normalized peripheral clonal expansion, particularly in CD8+ T cells. Clonal expansion of both CD4+ and CD8+ blood T cells was observed from baseline to week 6 at doses 0.1 to 3.0 mg/kg.

Patients with a history of autoimmune disease or receiving systemic immunosuppression were excluded from the trial. Peripheral blood for TCR sequencing was drawn from every dose cohort at baseline, at cycle 4 day 1 and at cycle 7 day 1. The samples were drawn from a first-in-human, open-label, multicenter phase I dose-escalation trial of ivuxolimab. Adults with locally advanced or metastatic melanoma, renal cell carcinoma, hepatocellular carcinoma or head and neck squamous cell carcinoma were enrolled in the trial. Before TCR sequencing, CD4+ and CD8+ T cells were separately sorted from peripheral blood. On this clone itself: The antigen this receptor binds is unknown. Base qualities are not provided; no much larger clone lies one nucleotide away.

The CDR3 has 15 amino acids, counting the end cysteine and phenylalanine. The entry retains the CDR3 DNA only, 45 bases that are in frame from base 1. As encoded in the germline V gene (reference sequence), CDR1 is SEHNR while CDR2 is FQNEAQ. V is shortened by 7 bases, J by 5 bases, and the region joining them spans 20 bases. Genomic DNA was extracted from sorted cells for sequencing of the TCRbeta CDR3 region. The immunoSEQ Assay was used to sequence the TCRbeta CDR3 regions. The table was pulled from immuneACCESS by TCRdb, which kept in-frame rearrangements only. Such tables lose some clones; where checked, under half of the loss comes from unresolved V genes, and the rest has no known cause. Counted in this sample were roughly 49,000 clones; over 75% of them appeared once. The ten largest make up 7.9% of the sample.

The sequence was collected from an adult with an advanced solid tumor such as melanoma, head and neck, liver or kidney cancer. The rearrangement joined TRBV7-9 to TRBJ2-5; the D gene assignment is perhaps TRBD1 or TRBD2, with each matching 6 bases. Material: CD4+ or CD8+ T cells sorted from blood, obtained in a trial of the OX40 agonist ivuxolimab. CDR3 reads: CASTQLRGAGETQYF. The bases read TGTGCCAGCACCCAGTTGAGGGGGGCCGGCGAGACCCAGTACTTC.